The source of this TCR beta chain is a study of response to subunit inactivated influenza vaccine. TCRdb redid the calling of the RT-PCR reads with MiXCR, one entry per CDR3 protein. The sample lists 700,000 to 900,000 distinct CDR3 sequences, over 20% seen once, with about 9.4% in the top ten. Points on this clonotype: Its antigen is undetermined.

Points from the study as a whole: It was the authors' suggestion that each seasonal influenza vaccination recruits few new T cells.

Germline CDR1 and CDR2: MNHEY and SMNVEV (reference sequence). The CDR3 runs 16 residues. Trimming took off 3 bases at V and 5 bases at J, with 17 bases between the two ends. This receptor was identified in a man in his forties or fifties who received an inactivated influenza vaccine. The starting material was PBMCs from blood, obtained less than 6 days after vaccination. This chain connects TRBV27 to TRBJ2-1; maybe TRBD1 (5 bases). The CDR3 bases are TGTGCCAGCAGTTTGCTTGGGGCATTCGGTCACAATGAGCAGTTCTTC. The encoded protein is CASSLLGAFGHNEQFF.